In this sample, the clone carrying this TCR beta chain turned up once. This sample is drawn from a study of PD-L1 blockade in urothelial cancer. At the level of the study: Blood samples had a median of around 150,000 T cells.

The V and J ends lost 5 bases and 5 bases respectively, with 13 bases between them. The CDR3 contains 13 residues. The germline V gene encodes CDR1 SEHNR and CDR2 FQNEAQ (reference sequence). Data came from immunoSEQ multiplex PCR; TCRdb stores just in-frame clones and leaves some out. The profile shows tens of thousands of clones, approximately 90% of them singletons. This sequence joins TRBV7-9 and TRBJ2-7, with D unresolved. The receptor comes from a man between 60 and 70 years old with urothelial cancer. The sequenced sample was PBMCs, obtained around atezolizumab (anti-PD-L1) treatment. The CDR3 DNA reads TGTGCCAGCAGCCCCCCCAGGTCCCACGAGCAGTACTTC. This gives the protein CASSPPRSHEQYF. Based on the CDR3 plus reference TRBV7-9 and TRBJ2-7, the full variable domain is DTGVSQNPRHKITKRGQNVTFRCDPISEHNRLYWYRQTLGQGPEFLTYFQNEAQLEKSRLLSDRFSAERPKGSFSTLEIQRTEQGDSAMYLCASSPPRSHEQYFGPGTRLTVT.